The 23 T cell receptor beta chains listed next were all sequenced from one sample in a study of identical twins. TCRdb redid the calling of the 5' RACE reads with MiXCR, one entry per CDR3 protein. The data contain some 300,000 distinct CDR3 sequences, about 12% of them singletons. The same data also went into a second study, on yellow fever vaccine responses in identical twins.

The sample was CD8+ T cells sorted from blood. The origin of the receptors is a woman in her late teens or twenties in good health.

This clonotype occurred many times. The V gene is TRBV7-9, the J gene TRBJ2-1; the D call may be TRBD1 or TRBD2 (5 bases each). Deletions cut 5 bases from V and 0 bases from J, with 11 bases between. Germline assignment: CDR1 SEHNR and CDR2 FQNEAQ (reference sequence). The CDR3 totals 15 residues. The CDR3 region is CASSLSDSSYNEQFF. CDR3 in DNA: TGTGCCAGCAGCCTTAGCGACAGCTCCTACAATGAGCAGTTCTTC.

The chain employs TRBV29-1 and TRBJ2-5; 9 nucleotides line up with TRBD1. The CDR3 is 12 residues long. V was clipped by 6 bases and J by 5 bases; unmatched bases: 4. In germline, CDR1 is SQVTM, CDR2 ANQGSEA. CDR3 sequence reads: CSVRQGGETQYF. The CDR3 DNA is TGCAGCGTCAGACAGGGGGGCGAGACCCAGTACTTC.

This clonotype was seen ten or more times. V usage is TRBV5-6 and J usage is TRBJ1-1; TRBD1 aligns across 9 bases. With V trimmed by 4 bases and J by 4 bases, 8 bases remained unmatched. The CDR3 is 15 residues long. Per germline, CDR1 SGHDT and CDR2 YYEEEE. Written as DNA, the CDR3 is TGTGCCAGCAGCCTGGACAGGGGAGGTTTCACTGAAGCTTTCTTT. As protein: CASSLDRGGFTEAFF.

This clonotype has a handful of counts. This rearrangement joins TRBV24-1 to TRBJ2-7, with 13 bases lining up with TRBD2. This CDR3 region has 16 residues. V dropped 4 bases and J dropped 5; count of bases not matched to a gene: 7. Germline V gives CDR1 KGHDR, CDR2 SFDVKD. CDR3 bases: TGTGCCACCAGTGACCCACACGGGACTAGCGGGGACGAGCAGTACTTC. This translates into CATSDPHGTSGDEQYF.

This chain joins TRBV7-9 and TRBJ2-3, with D unclear. CDR1 and CDR2 (germline): SEHNR, FQNEAQ (reference sequence). The length of the CDR3 is 15 residues. Trimming removed 3 bases at V and 0 bases at J, with 10 bases between. Here the CDR3 reads CASSFAGPSTDTQYF. The CDR3 region has the DNA TGTGCCAGCAGCTTTGCCGGACCAAGCACAGATACGCAGTATTTT.

V and J are TRBV4-1 and TRBJ1-4; TRBD1 is a possible D gene (5 bases). This CDR3 contains 16 residues. Germline CDR1 and CDR2: MGHRA and YSYEKL. V was clipped by 3 bases and J by 6 bases, with 17 bases between them. The CDR3 DNA sequence: TGCGCCAGCAGCCACTTGGACACACTGAGGGATGAAAAACTGTTTTTT. Its protein product is CASSHLDTLRDEKLFF.

This clonotype was seen a few times. V gene TRBV11-3 combines with J gene TRBJ2-1; 9 bases map to TRBD2. This CDR3 comprises 15 residues. V gave up 8 bases and J gave up 4 bases; unmatched junction bases: 9. CDR1 and CDR2 (germline): SGHNT, YENEEA. CDR3 in amino acids: CASRRGSGGYNEQFF. The CDR3 DNA reads TGTGCCAGCCGACGGGGTAGCGGGGGATACAATGAGCAGTTCTTC. Full variable domain (rest looked up from reference TRBV11-3 and TRBJ2-1): EAGVVQSPRYKIIEKKQPVAFWCNPISGHNTLYWYLQNLGQGPELLIRYENEEAVDDSQLPKDRFSAERLKGVDSTLKIQPAELGDSAVYLCASRRGSGGYNEQFFGPGTRLTVL.

The chain combines TRBV7-9 with TRBJ2-7; 10 bases line up with TRBD1. V shed 5 bases, J shed 3 bases, and the junction held 7 bases outside the gene matches. Germline CDR1 is SEHNR and CDR2 is FQNEAQ (reference sequence). This CDR3 spans 15 amino acids. CDR3 sequence reads: CASSRGTGDIYEQYF. The DNA for the CDR3 is TGTGCCAGCAGCCGGGGGACAGGGGACATCTACGAGCAGTACTTC.

This clonotype was recorded only once. The V call is TRBV27, the J call TRBJ2-3, with a weak D call TRBD1 (6 bases). This CDR3 is built from 15 residues. CDR1 MNHEY and CDR2 SMNVEV come from the germline V gene (reference sequence). The germline V and J ends were trimmed by 5 bases and 3 bases, with 15 bases remaining between them. CDR3 sequence reads: CASSPTWGRTDTQYF. Written as DNA, the CDR3 is TGTGCCAGCAGTCCAACCTGGGGGCGGACAGATACGCAGTATTTT.

This clonotype was counted only a few times. The CDR3 reads CASSTTGVPYNEQFF. The CDR3 DNA reads TGTGCCAGCAGTACGACAGGGGTGCCCTACAATGAGCAGTTCTTC. This chain links TRBV6-1 with TRBJ2-1; TRBD1 aligns across 8 bases. CDR1 MNHNS and CDR2 SASEGT come from the germline V gene. V was clipped by 5 bases and J by 2 bases; unmatched bases: 5. The CDR3 sequence is 15 residues long.

The chain couples TRBV12-3 or TRBV12-4 to TRBJ1-1; the match to TRBD1 covers 7 bases. The CDR3 extends over 14 amino acids. V gave up 6 bases and J gave up 7 bases; unmatched junction bases: 11. The CDR3 nucleotides read TGTGCCAGCAGCCAAACAACCGGGACAGATGAAGCTTTCTTT. Its translation is CASSQTTGTDEAFF.

This clonotype was observed a few times. The J gene is TRBJ2-3, the V gene TRBV7-6, with 7 bases lining up with TRBD2. CDR3 length: 15 residues. The V segment lost 5 bases and the J segment 2 bases; nucleotides outside the gene matches: 7. CDR1 and CDR2 from the germline V gene are SGHVS and FNYEAQ. Here the CDR3 DNA reads TGTGCCAGCAGCACACTAGCGAAAACCACAGATACGCAGTATTTT. Translating it yields CASSTLAKTTDTQYF.

This clonotype turned up a few times. The rearrangement uses TRBV23-1 and TRBJ1-2; the D is unclear. TRBV23-1 is identified as an open reading frame with a role that is uncertain. This CDR3 is 13 amino acids long. V lost 0 bases to trimming and J lost 6 bases, with 8 bases between them. CDR3 residues: CASSQSTRDGYTF. As DNA, the CDR3 is TGCGCCAGCAGTCAATCGACACGGGATGGCTACACCTTC.

This clonotype showed up just a few times. The genes are TRBV20-1 and TRBJ1-1; no clear D gene. The CDR3 spans 11 residues. Germline assignment: CDR1 DFQATT and CDR2 SNEGSKA (reference sequence). Trimming left V 4 bases short and J 8 bases short, with 11 bases between. Here the CDR3 reads CSANEGGEAFF. Here the CDR3 DNA reads TGCAGTGCTAACGAGGGAGGGGAAGCTTTCTTT.

The rearrangement links TRBV29-1 to TRBJ2-3; D is tentatively TRBD1 or TRBD2 (6 bases each). The ends were cut back, 7 bases at V and 3 bases at J, with 17 bases in the middle. Germline CDR1 SQVTM, CDR2 ANQGSEA. The CDR3 spans 14 residues. The CDR3 DNA reads as TGCAGCGGGGGGGCTGAGGCGTTAACAGATACGCAGTATTTT. This sequence encodes CSGGAEALTDTQYF.

This clonotype was counted between two and nine times. The gene calls are TRBV2 and TRBJ2-7, with a possible D match to TRBD1 (5 bases). CDR1 SNHLY and CDR2 FYNNEI come from the germline V gene. V was cut by 6 bases and J by 4 bases, with 10 bases left in between. This CDR3 region has 12 residues. CDR3 sequence reads: CASSKTEYEQYF. In DNA, the CDR3 is TGTGCCAGCAGCAAGACAGAATACGAGCAGTACTTC. Using reference TRBV2 and TRBJ2-7 for the parts outside the CDR3, the full variable domain is EPEVTQTPSHQVTQMGQEVILRCVPISNHLYFYWYRQILGQKVEFLVSFYNNEISEKSEIFDDQFSVERPDGSNFTLKIRSTKLEDSAMYFCASSKTEYEQYFGPGTRLTVT.

This clonotype was counted at least ten times. The chain carries TRBV12-3 or TRBV12-4 and TRBJ2-7; 12 nucleotides agree with TRBD2. CDR3 length: 14 amino acids. With 5 bases clipped from V and 6 bases from J, the junction kept 5 bases outside the gene matches. The CDR3 sequence: CASSPSGRALEQYF. In DNA form, the CDR3 reads TGTGCCAGCAGTCCTAGCGGGAGGGCTCTCGAGCAGTACTTC.

V is TRBV25-1 and J is TRBJ2-3; 10 bases align to TRBD2. The CDR3 is made up of 16 amino acids. Germline V gene sequence: CDR1 MGHDK, CDR2 SYGVNS. J was trimmed by 4 bases and V by 2 bases; bases with no gene match: 6. CDR3 DNA sequence: TGTGCCAGCAGTGAACTAGCGGGAGTCATGGCAGATACGCAGTATTTT. Translating it yields CASSELAGVMADTQYF.

In its sample, this clonotype was seen a few times. This rearrangement joins TRBV10-3 to TRBJ1-1, with 9 positions matching TRBD1. Trimming removed 2 bases from V and 6 bases from J; junction bases left unmatched: 4. Germline V gives CDR1 ENHRY, CDR2 SYGVKD. This CDR3 is built from 14 residues. The CDR3 loop is CAISEGQGTAEAFF. The CDR3 DNA sequence: TGTGCCATCAGTGAGGGACAGGGGACCGCTGAAGCTTTCTTT.

This clonotype was counted between two and nine times. The chain links TRBV5-1 to TRBJ2-6; 9 bases are a match to TRBD1. Germline V gene data show CDR1 as SGHRS and CDR2 as YFSETQ. This CDR3 spans 17 amino acids. V trimming: 5 bases; J trimming: 0 bases; junction bases outside the gene matches: 6. Here the CDR3 reads CASSSGQGVSGANVLTF. The CDR3 nucleotides read TGCGCCAGCAGTTCGGGACAGGGCGTCTCTGGGGCCAACGTCCTGACTTTC.

This clonotype was detected a few times. This chain links TRBV5-5 with TRBJ2-2; 14 nucleotides line up with TRBD2. CDR1 and CDR2 from the germline V gene are SGHKS and YYEKEE (reference sequence). Trimming removed 2 bases from V and 3 bases from J; junction bases left unmatched: 6. CDR3 length: 18 amino acids. This chain's CDR3 is CASSFLTSGRADTGELFF. CDR3 sequence (DNA): TGTGCCAGCAGCTTCCTGACTAGCGGGAGGGCGGACACCGGGGAGCTGTTTTTT.

This chain uses TRBV20-1 with TRBJ1-4; maybe TRBD1 (5 bases). V lost 5 bases and J 6 bases, leaving 16 bases between the germline ends. The CDR3 length is 14 residues. Germline V gives CDR1 DFQATT, CDR2 SNEGSKA (reference sequence). The CDR3 nucleotides are TGCAGTGCTTTGGGACTCCGGTATGATGAAAAACTGTTTTTT. Translating gives CSALGLRYDEKLFF.

This clonotype was counted only a few times. V is TRBV29-1 and J is TRBJ2-5, with TRBD1 matching over 10 bases. After removal of 3 bases from V and 4 bases from J, the junction contained 8 bases not matched to a gene. CDR3 length: 15 residues. In germline, CDR1 is SQVTM, CDR2 ANQGSEA. The CDR3 loop reads CSVDIRDRGPETQYF. In nucleotides, the CDR3 is TGCAGCGTTGATATCCGGGACAGGGGACCAGAGACCCAGTACTTC. Using reference TRBV29-1 and TRBJ2-5 for the parts outside the CDR3, the full variable domain is SAVISQKPSRDICQRGTSLTIQCQVDSQVTMMFWYRQQPGQSLTLIATANQGSEATYESGFVIDKFPISRPNLTFSTLTVSNMSPEDSSIYLCSVDIRDRGPETQYFGPGTRLLVL.